The clone carrying this T cell receptor (beta chain) showed up just a few times. This entry is derived from a study of regulatory T cells in long-lasting Graves disease. Arm-PCR of CDR3 regions with iRepertoire HTBI primers generated TCR beta libraries. TCRdb processed the multiplex PCR reads anew with MiXCR; each CDR3 protein has one entry. The table lists about 400,000 distinct CDR3 sequences, roughly 20% of them singletons. As for time point: persistent/refractory GD, antithyroid drugs over 5 years with positive TRAb. RNA extracted from PBMCs served as the sequencing template. The authors drew patients from an endocrinology department in Xi'an, China. The V gene lost 2 bases and the J gene lost 13 bases, with 12 bases spanning the gap. CDR1 and CDR2 (germline): MDHEN, SYDVKM. The CDR3 is 13 amino acids.

This receptor was taken from a female donor with Graves disease. The source material was peripheral blood mononuclear cells (PBMCs), sampled when the disease was refractory, from a patient treated with antithyroid drugs. The rearrangement uses TRBV28 and TRBJ1-6; D gene ambiguous. CDR3 amino acids: CASSLPPPRPLHF. The CDR3 region has the DNA TGTGCCAGCAGTTTACCCCCCCCTCGTCCCCTCCACTTT.